One and the same sample provided the 23 T cell receptor beta chains below, sequenced in a study of T cell responses to AZD1222 COVID-19 vaccine. Sequencing used immunoSEQ multiplex PCR; TCRdb keeps in-frame clones, though not all of them. The sample yields roughly 160,000 clones, approximately 90% seen once. The material sequenced was peripheral blood, taken on day 0 of AZD1222 vaccination. These receptors were collected from an adult in good health.

The V gene is TRBV24-1, the J gene TRBJ1-4; TRBD1 is a possible D gene (5 bases). Germline CDR1 is KGHDR and CDR2 is SFDVKD. CDR3 length equals 14 residues. The V gene lost 1 base and the J gene lost 14 bases, with 16 bases spanning the gap. As DNA, the CDR3 is TGTGCCACCAGTGATTTAGCGGACAAGGGGCGCCTGTTTTTT. Its translation is CATSDLADKGRLFF.

This clone came up a few times. This rearrangement joins TRBV28 to TRBJ2-3; D gene unclear. Germline CDR1 MDHEN, CDR2 SYDVKM. This CDR3 contains 15 residues. V was cut by 7 bases and J by 2 bases, with 16 bases left in between. The CDR3: CASTLEDRHTDTQYF. The CDR3 DNA reads as TGTGCCAGCACCCTTGAGGACCGACACACAGATACGCAGTATTTT. The full variable domain, in which reference TRBV28 and TRBJ2-3 provide the parts outside the CDR3, is DVKVTQSSRYLVKRTGEKVFLECVQDMDHENMFWYRQDPGLGLRLIYFSYDVKMKEKGDIPEGYSVSREKKERFSLILESASTNQTSMYLCASTLEDRHTDTQYFGPGTRLTVL.

V and J are TRBV19 and TRBJ1-2; no definite D call. Germline V gene sequence: CDR1 LNHDA, CDR2 SQIVND (reference sequence). The CDR3 runs to 13 residues. Trimming cost V 5 bases and J 3 bases, with 10 bases left between them. CDR3: CASSLRSDYGYTF. The CDR3, as DNA: TGTGCCAGTAGTTTAAGAAGTGACTATGGCTACACCTTC.

The chain recombines TRBV5-5 with TRBJ2-2; TRBD2 aligns across 7 bases. CDR1 is SGHKS and CDR2 is YYEKEE in the germline V gene (reference sequence). This CDR3 spans 16 amino acids. The J segment lost 0 bases and the V segment lost 3 bases, leaving 5 bases of the junction unmatched. CDR3 in DNA: TGTGCCAGCAGCTGGGGGACTACACCGAACACCGGGGAGCTGTTTTTT. Protein: CASSWGTTPNTGELFF.

The chain employs TRBV5-4 and TRBJ1-2, with 9 bases lining up with TRBD1. The CDR3 has 14 amino acids. The V and J ends lost 6 bases and 5 bases, in that order; junction bases with no gene match: 8. The germline V gene encodes CDR1 SGHNT and CDR2 YYREEE (reference sequence). The CDR3 bases are TGTGCCAGCACCACCCCAGGACAGGGGTATGGCTACACCTTC. It yields the protein CASTTPGQGYGYTF.

The rearrangement links TRBV7-2 to TRBJ2-1; no definite D call. The CDR3 length is 12 residues. Trimming removed 3 bases at V and 2 bases at J, with 2 bases between. The germline V gene has CDR1 SGHTA and CDR2 FQGNSA. The CDR3 reads CASSFTYNEQFF. DNA of the CDR3: TGTGCCAGCAGCTTTACCTACAATGAGCAGTTCTTC.

The chain recombines TRBV7-3 with TRBJ2-3; D not resolved. There are 14 residues in the CDR3. Trimming shortened V by 3 bases and J by 1 base, and 8 bases separated the two germline ends. CDR1 and CDR2 (germline): SGHTA, FQGTGA. CDR3 protein: CASSFLAGTDTQYF. The DNA for the CDR3 is TGTGCCAGCAGCTTCCTGGCGGGCACAGATACGCAGTATTTT.

The V and J genes are TRBV7-9 and TRBJ1-2, with D uncertain. The germline V gene encodes CDR1 SEHNR and CDR2 FQNEAQ (reference sequence). This CDR3 spans 15 amino acids. V was trimmed by 2 bases and J by 4 bases, leaving 14 bases between them. The CDR3 protein is CASSLTGQISYGYTF. The CDR3 nucleotides are TGTGCCAGCAGCTTAACGGGCCAAATTTCCTATGGCTACACCTTC. The full variable domain, with the rest looked up from reference TRBV7-9 and TRBJ1-2, is DTGVSQNPRHKITKRGQNVTFRCDPISEHNRLYWYRQTLGQGPEFLTYFQNEAQLEKSRLLSDRFSAERPKGSFSTLEIQRTEQGDSAMYLCASSLTGQISYGYTFGSGTRLTVV.

The chain combines TRBV11-2 with TRBJ1-4; D not certain. Trimming removed 5 bases at V and 0 bases at J, with 10 bases between. The CDR3 length is 15 residues. In germline, CDR1 is SGHAT, CDR2 FQNNGV. This CDR3 is CASSPRLATNEKLFF. CDR3 sequence (DNA): TGTGCCAGCAGCCCCCGATTAGCAACTAATGAAAAACTGTTTTTT.

The table lists this clone with a count of one. V and J are TRBV30 and TRBJ2-7; the match to TRBD2 covers 7 bases. Germline V gives CDR1 GTSNPN, CDR2 SVGIG (reference sequence). The CDR3 has 16 residues. The V segment lost 0 bases and the J segment 4 bases; nucleotides outside the gene matches: 12. CDR3 sequence: CAWSVRSLLARYEQYF. The CDR3 DNA reads as TGTGCCTGGAGTGTACGGTCTTTACTAGCGCGGTACGAGCAGTACTTC.

The chain has TRBV9 and TRBJ2-5; D perhaps matches TRBD1 (7 bases). The germline V and J ends were trimmed by 4 bases and 5 bases, with 21 bases remaining between them. This CDR3 is 16 amino acids long. Germline values: CDR1 SGDLS, CDR2 YYNGEE. In nucleotides, the CDR3 is TGTGCCAGCAGCCTTATTGCGGGGTCAGGGGGGGAGACCCAGTACTTC. It encodes CASSLIAGSGGETQYF.

The CDR3 nucleotides are TGTGCCAGCAGTCCGCGACTAGCGGCCTACAATGAGCAGTTCTTC. Protein product: CASSPRLAAYNEQFF. V usage is TRBV28 and J usage is TRBJ2-1, with 9 bases matching TRBD2. This CDR3 spans 15 amino acids. V lost 5 bases and J lost 2; bases outside the gene matches: 4. Germline-derived CDR1 and CDR2 are MDHEN and SYDVKM.

This sequence joins TRBV2 and TRBJ2-5; TRBD1 agrees at 8 bases. Germline CDR1 reads SNHLY; CDR2 reads FYNNEI. J gave up 2 bases and V 6 bases, and 5 bases lay outside the gene matches. The CDR3 contains 14 residues. CDR3 amino acids: CASRRQGRQETQYF. CDR3 coding DNA: TGTGCCAGCAGAAGACAGGGGAGACAAGAGACCCAGTACTTC.

This clone was seen once. V is TRBV3-1 (or the pseudogene TRBV3-2) and J is TRBJ1-6; 8 nucleotides line up with TRBD1. The CDR3 extends over 15 amino acids. In germline, CDR1 is LGHDT, CDR2 YNNKEL (reference sequence). V was pared by 2 bases and J by 10 bases, with 7 bases of the junction left unmatched. In DNA form, the CDR3 reads TGTGCCAGCAGCCAACGGACAGGGCTGAACTCACCCCTCCACTTT. This encodes CASSQRTGLNSPLHF.

This clone showed up just once. V gene TRBV11-3 combines with J gene TRBJ2-1; 7 bases line up with TRBD2. The CDR3 covers 17 residues. Trimming removed 7 bases from V and 0 bases from J; junction bases left unmatched: 12. CDR1 is SGHNT, CDR2 YENEEA, per germline. CDR3 sequence reads: CASTPVGGVNSYNEQFF. The DNA for the CDR3 is TGTGCCAGCACCCCAGTTGGGGGGGTTAACTCCTACAATGAGCAGTTCTTC.

This rearrangement joins TRBV4-1 to TRBJ2-3; 8 bases are shared with TRBD2. CDR3 length: 16 residues. The germline V gene encodes CDR1 MGHRA and CDR2 YSYEKL. Unmatched junction bases numbered 10, after V lost 4 bases and J lost 4 bases. The CDR3 spells CASSPKARGGSDTQYF. The CDR3 DNA reads as TGCGCCAGCAGCCCCAAGGCTCGGGGGGGGTCAGATACGCAGTATTTT.

This chain links TRBV11-1 with TRBJ1-1; D may be TRBD1 (6 bases). CDR3 size: 15 residues. The V gene lost 5 bases and the J gene lost 1 base, with 14 bases spanning the gap. Germline V CDR1 and CDR2: SGHAT, FQDESV (reference sequence). In nucleotides, the CDR3 is TGTGCCAGCAGCCTTTTAAGGGGGTCGAACACTGAAGCTTTCTTT. This gives the protein CASSLLRGSNTEAFF. The entire variable domain, with the rest obtained from reference TRBV11-1 and TRBJ1-1, is as follows: EAEVAQSPRYKITEKSQAVAFWCDPISGHATLYWYRQILGQGPELLVQFQDESVVDDSQLPKDRFSAERLKGVDSTLKIQPAELGDSAMYLCASSLLRGSNTEAFFGQGTRLTVV.

The chain couples TRBV29-1 to TRBJ2-7, with TRBD1 matching over 10 bases. V gave up 3 bases and J gave up 3 bases; unmatched junction bases: 8. CDR3 length equals 15 residues. Per germline, CDR1 SQVTM and CDR2 ANQGSEA. In DNA, the CDR3 is TGCAGCGTTGAGCGAGGGACAGGGGCCAGCTACGAGCAGTACTTC. Translation gives CSVERGTGASYEQYF.

The J gene is TRBJ2-1, the V gene TRBV11-3, with 10 nucleotides matching TRBD2. The CDR3 runs to 16 residues. CDR1 and CDR2 from the germline V gene are SGHNT and YENEEA. Germline trimming cut 7 bases from V and 4 bases from J; bases unmatched to any gene: 10. The CDR3 reads CASTRTSGLVYNEQFF. The CDR3, as DNA: TGTGCCAGCACCCGGACTAGCGGACTTGTATACAATGAGCAGTTCTTC.

This chain uses TRBV5-1 with TRBJ2-7, with D tentatively TRBD1 (5 bases). V gave up 5 bases and J gave up 0 bases, with 12 bases separating them. This CDR3 is 14 amino acids long. Germline loops: CDR1 SGHRS, CDR2 YFSETQ. This CDR3 reads CASSLRGGSYEQYF. The CDR3 nucleotides read TGCGCCAGCAGTTTAAGGGGCGGCTCCTACGAGCAGTACTTC.

V gene TRBV19 combines with J gene TRBJ2-2, with 8 bases identical to TRBD1. The germline V gene encodes CDR1 LNHDA and CDR2 SQIVND (reference sequence). The CDR3 totals 14 residues. Unmatched junction bases numbered 6, after V lost 5 bases and J lost 7 bases. CDR3 protein: CASSYDRGGGELFF. CDR3 in DNA: TGTGCCAGTAGTTACGACAGGGGTGGCGGGGAGCTGTTTTTT.

This chain links TRBV5-1 with TRBJ2-2, with 9 nucleotides matching TRBD1. V trimming: 4 bases; J trimming: 6 bases; junction bases outside the gene matches: 7. The V gene's germline CDR1 is SGHRS and CDR2 YFSETQ. This CDR3 comprises 15 residues. The DNA for the CDR3 is TGCGCCAGCAGCACCGGACAGGGGAGCCCCGGGGAGCTGTTTTTT. Protein product: CASSTGQGSPGELFF.

The chain joins TRBV11-3 to TRBJ2-6; D not resolved. V lost 3 bases and J 0 bases, leaving 9 bases between the germline ends. The CDR3 loop spans 16 amino acids. The germline V gene has CDR1 SGHNT and CDR2 YENEEA. The CDR3 here is CASSFRSDSGANVLTF. CDR3 DNA: TGTGCCAGCAGCTTTCGTTCTGACTCTGGGGCCAACGTCCTGACTTTC.